The present entry profiles one T cell receptor (beta chain) with its context. These data are taken from a study of shared clonotypes between healthy human individuals. Germline lookup yields CDR1 SNHLY and CDR2 FYNNEI. V was shortened by 0 bases and J by 7 bases, with 10 bases between the two germline ends. The CDR3 totals 14 residues. TCRdb keeps only in-frame clones here, not all; method: immunoSEQ multiplex PCR. The data contain more than 2 million clones, approximately 94% of them singletons. The sequenced sample consisted of naive CD4+ T cells sorted from blood. Indicated subset: CD45RA+ positively selected. The clonotype originates from a man aged 18 to 30 in good health. The rearrangement links TRBV2 to TRBJ1-5, with D hard to call. The CDR3, as DNA: TGTGCCAGCAGTGAAGCCGGAGGGAGACAGCCCCAGCATTTT. Protein sequence: CASSEAGGRQPQHF.